This T cell receptor beta chain was captured by sequencing in a study of T cells in Graves' hyperthyroidism and ophthalmopathy (dated by TCRdb to the late 2010s). For the wider study: Peripheral blood samples were taken at initial diagnosis, before any treatment was given. A discovery cohort of fewer than 110 patients, 43 with Graves' ophthalmopathy and 57 with stable Graves' hyperthyroidism, was used to find distinguishing TCR V-J signatures. Prospective prediction of ophthalmopathy was tested in an independent validation cohort consisting of some 18 hyperthyroidism patients and more than 15 patients who later progressed to ophthalmopathy. The 100 or so discovery patients were randomly divided into training and test sets at a 7:3 ratio. In more than 5 Graves' hyperthyroidism patients, the study also compared T-cell repertoires from thyroid tissue with T-cell repertoires from blood. Following sampling, methimazole starting at 30 mg daily was given to hyperthyroidism patients, and high-dose intravenous methylprednisolone was given to ophthalmopathy patients. According to the paper, TCR Vbeta CDR3 sequencing was carried out on more than 120 peripheral blood samples, which came from 40 to 45 ophthalmopathy, 75 to 80 hyperthyroidism and approximately 17 progressor patients.

Results and caveats for the whole study, not just this receptor: Sample size was not statistically predetermined, and investigators were not blinded to group allocation. A 13 V-J signature model separated ophthalmopathy from stable hyperthyroidism, with roughly 88% sensitivity and 81.08% specificity in cross-validation and 80%/75% in testing. Blood samples also contained most of the expanded thyroid clonotypes (frequency above 0.001), which suggests that blood repertoires may reflect thyroid immune responses. In validation, the model predicted progression to ophthalmopathy with approximately 70% sensitivity and around 72% specificity, a median of about 6 months before onset.

Hyperthyroidism patients were newly diagnosed, had a disease duration of under 2 months, and were aged 18 to 65 years. Patients with uncontrolled infections, other autoimmune diseases, pregnancy or lactation were excluded. Diagnoses were based on clinical symptoms, serum thyroxine and TRAb, thyroid ultrasound and orbital computed tomography. Blood from progressor patients was collected at the time of first diagnosis with hyperthyroidism, before any ophthalmopathy symptoms had appeared. Ficoll-Paque density gradient centrifugation was used to isolate PBMCs from approximately 11 ml of fresh peripheral blood. Patients classed as progressors first received a Graves' hyperthyroidism diagnosis and then went on to develop ophthalmopathy during follow-up. Total RNA was extracted with Trizol reagent, and quality was checked on an Agilent 2100 Bioanalyzer. V and J are truncated by 1 base and 3 bases respectively, leaving an intervening sequence of 10 bases. According to the germline V gene, CDR1 reads SQVTM and CDR2 reads ANQGSEA. From its cysteine to its phenylalanine, the CDR3 spans 13 amino acids. The retained sequence is limited to the CDR3, 39 bases, with the frame set at the first base.

This clonotype appeared many times. The antigen it binds to is not known. Base qualities are not at hand, and no much larger clone is one base apart. Amplification of TCR beta CDR3 regions was carried out from RNA transcripts. The first round of RT-PCR for the TCR CDR3 was performed with the HTBI primer set and the Qiagen OneStep RT-PCR kit. A second multiplex PCR round built the libraries, followed by size selection and purification. Libraries were sequenced paired-end with 100 bp reads on an Illumina HiSeq2000. The original pipeline was this. SOAPnuke was used to process the raw data, throwing out any read that contained adapters or uncalled bases, had a mean Phred below 15, or lacked an exact constant-primer or identifier match. COPE v1.2.5 was used to merge high-quality paired reads, and clonotypes were defined as unique nucleotide sequences. MiTCR v1.1 was used to align clonotypes to the IMGT TRBV, TRBD and TRBJ reference segments. The analysis was restricted to V-J combinations with a frequency above 0.0001, which together covered just over 99% of the repertoires. The TCS score was defined as F50 (clonal expansion) divided by E x V (chaos), with BLOSUM62-based TCRdist calculated between CDR3 peptides within each V-J. Welch's t-statistics and random forest reduced fewer than 550 V-J features to 10 to 15, which were used in a naive Bayes classifier (R e1071). TCRdb trimmed public reads at Q25 via fastp, called clones via MiXCR and kept in-frame beta chains. Entries are consolidated by CDR3 protein sequence, retaining the most common genes and DNA. These V and J calls are TCRdb output, not the study's own analysis. The sample includes about 160,000 distinct CDR3 sequences, with just under 9.5% observed a single time. Jointly, the top ten make up approximately 24% of the sample.

This sequence uses TRBV29-1 and TRBJ2-7; perhaps TRBD2 is the D gene, with 6 bases matching. This clonotype was sampled from a woman aged 18-29 years with Graves' hyperthyroidism that later progressed to Graves' ophthalmopathy. Specimen: blood. The CDR3 region: CSVEVGGGYEQYF. The bases read TGCAGCGTTGAAGTGGGGGGTGGCTACGAGCAGTACTTC.